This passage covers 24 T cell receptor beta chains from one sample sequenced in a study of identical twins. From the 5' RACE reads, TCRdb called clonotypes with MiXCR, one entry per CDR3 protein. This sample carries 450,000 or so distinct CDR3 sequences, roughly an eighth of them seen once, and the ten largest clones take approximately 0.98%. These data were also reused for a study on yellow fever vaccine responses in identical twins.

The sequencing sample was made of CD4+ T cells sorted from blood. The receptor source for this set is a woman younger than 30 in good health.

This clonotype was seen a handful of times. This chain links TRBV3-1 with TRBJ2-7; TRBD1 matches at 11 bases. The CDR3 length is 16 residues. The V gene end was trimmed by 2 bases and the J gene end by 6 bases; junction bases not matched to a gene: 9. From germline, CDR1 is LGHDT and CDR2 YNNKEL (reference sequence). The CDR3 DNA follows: TGTGCCAGCAGCCAACTCCTCCCGGGACAGGGGGGCGAGCAGTACTTC. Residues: CASSQLLPGQGGEQYF.

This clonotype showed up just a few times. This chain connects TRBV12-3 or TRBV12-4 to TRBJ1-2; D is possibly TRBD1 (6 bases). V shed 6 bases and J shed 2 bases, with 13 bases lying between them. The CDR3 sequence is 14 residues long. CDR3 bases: TGTGCCAGCAGCACGGACAGAGCAAACTATGGCTACACCTTC. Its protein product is CASSTDRANYGYTF.

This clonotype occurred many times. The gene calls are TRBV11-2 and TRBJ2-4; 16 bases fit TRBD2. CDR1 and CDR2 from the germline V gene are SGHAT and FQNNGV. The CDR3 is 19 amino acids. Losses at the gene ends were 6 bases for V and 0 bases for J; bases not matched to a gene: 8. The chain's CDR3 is CASRPGTSGRVVAKNIQYF. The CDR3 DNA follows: TGTGCCAGCAGACCCGGGACTAGCGGGAGGGTCGTAGCCAAAAACATTCAGTACTTC.

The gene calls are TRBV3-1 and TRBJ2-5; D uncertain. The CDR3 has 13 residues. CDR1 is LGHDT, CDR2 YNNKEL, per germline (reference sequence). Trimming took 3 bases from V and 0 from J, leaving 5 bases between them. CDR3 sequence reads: CASSHRHQETQYF. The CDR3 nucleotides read TGTGCCAGCAGCCATCGGCACCAAGAGACCCAGTACTTC.

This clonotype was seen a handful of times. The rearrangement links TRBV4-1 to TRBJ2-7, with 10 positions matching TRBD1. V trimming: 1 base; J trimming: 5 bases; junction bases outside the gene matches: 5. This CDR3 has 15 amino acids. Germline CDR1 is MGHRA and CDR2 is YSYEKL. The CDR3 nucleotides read TGCGCCAGCAGCCAAGTGGGGACAGGGGCCCACGAGCAGTACTTC. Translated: CASSQVGTGAHEQYF.

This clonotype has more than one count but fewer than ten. Here the CDR3 DNA reads TGCGCCAGCAGCCATGGGACGGAGTTCCACGAGCAGTACTTC. Protein sequence: CASSHGTEFHEQYF. The chain recombines TRBV4-1 with TRBJ2-7, with D perhaps being TRBD1 or TRBD2 (5 bases each). The CDR3 is made up of 14 amino acids. Germline lookup yields CDR1 MGHRA and CDR2 YSYEKL. Trimming shortened V by 3 bases and J by 5 bases, and 14 bases separated the two germline ends.

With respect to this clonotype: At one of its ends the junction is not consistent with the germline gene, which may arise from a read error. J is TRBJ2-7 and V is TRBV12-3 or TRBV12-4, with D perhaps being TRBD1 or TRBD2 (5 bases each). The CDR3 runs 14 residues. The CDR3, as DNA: TGTGCCAGCAGTACCCGGGACGGATACTACGAGCATTACTTC. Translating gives CASSTRDGYYEHYF.

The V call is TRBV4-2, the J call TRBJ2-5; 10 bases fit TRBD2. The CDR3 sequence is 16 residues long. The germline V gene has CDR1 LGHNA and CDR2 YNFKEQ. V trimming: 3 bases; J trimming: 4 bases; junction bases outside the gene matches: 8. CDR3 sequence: CASSQGLAGESETQYF. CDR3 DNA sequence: TGTGCCAGCAGCCAGGGGCTAGCGGGGGAATCAGAGACCCAGTACTTC.

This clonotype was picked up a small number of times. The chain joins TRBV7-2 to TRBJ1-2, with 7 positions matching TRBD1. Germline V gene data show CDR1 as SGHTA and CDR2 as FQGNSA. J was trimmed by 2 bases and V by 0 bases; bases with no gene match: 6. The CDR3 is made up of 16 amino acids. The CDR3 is CASSLAPGQSNYGYTF. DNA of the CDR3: TGTGCCAGCAGCTTAGCCCCGGGACAGTCCAACTATGGCTACACCTTC.

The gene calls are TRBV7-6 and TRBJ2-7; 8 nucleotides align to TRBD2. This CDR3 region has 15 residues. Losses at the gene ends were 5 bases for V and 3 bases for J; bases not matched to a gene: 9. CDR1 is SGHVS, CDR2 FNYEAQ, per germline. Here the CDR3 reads CASSPGGNIYYEQYF. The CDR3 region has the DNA TGTGCCAGCAGCCCGGGGGGGAACATCTACTACGAGCAGTACTTC.

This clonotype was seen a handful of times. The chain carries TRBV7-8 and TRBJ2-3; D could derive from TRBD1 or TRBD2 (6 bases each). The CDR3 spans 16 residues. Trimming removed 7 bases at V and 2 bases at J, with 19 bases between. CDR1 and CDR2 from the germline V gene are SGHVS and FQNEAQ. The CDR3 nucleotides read TGTGCCAGCAACCTAGGTCGGGGGCTGAACACAGATACGCAGTATTTT. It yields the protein CASNLGRGLNTDTQYF.

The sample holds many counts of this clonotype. In DNA, the CDR3 is TGTGCCAGCAGTCAAAACAGGGAAGGCGAGCAGTACTTC. Translation: CASSQNREGEQYF. The J gene is TRBJ2-7, the V gene TRBV3-1, with D tentatively TRBD1 (6 bases). Germline CDR1 LGHDT, CDR2 YNNKEL (reference sequence). The CDR3 length is 13 residues. V was clipped by 6 bases and J by 6 bases, with 15 bases between them.

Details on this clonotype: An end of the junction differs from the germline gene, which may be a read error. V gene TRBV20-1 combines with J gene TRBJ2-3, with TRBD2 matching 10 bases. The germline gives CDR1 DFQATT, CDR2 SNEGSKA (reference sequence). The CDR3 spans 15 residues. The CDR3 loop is CNARDGTSEINTQYF. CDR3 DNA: TGCAATGCTAGAGATGGGACTAGCGAGATAAATACGCAGTATTTT.

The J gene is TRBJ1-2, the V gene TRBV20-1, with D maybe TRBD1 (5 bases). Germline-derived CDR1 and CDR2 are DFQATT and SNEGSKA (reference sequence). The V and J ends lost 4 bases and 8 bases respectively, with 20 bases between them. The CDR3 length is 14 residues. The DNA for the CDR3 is TGCAGTGCTATTCATGGACAAGGGCTTCGGGGCTACACCTTC. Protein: CSAIHGQGLRGYTF.

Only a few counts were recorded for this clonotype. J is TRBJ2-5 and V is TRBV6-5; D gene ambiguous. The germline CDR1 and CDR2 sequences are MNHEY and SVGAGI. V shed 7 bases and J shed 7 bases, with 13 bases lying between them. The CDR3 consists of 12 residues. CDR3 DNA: TGTGCCAGCAAACGGCTCGGGTCGACCCAGTACTTC. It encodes CASKRLGSTQYF.

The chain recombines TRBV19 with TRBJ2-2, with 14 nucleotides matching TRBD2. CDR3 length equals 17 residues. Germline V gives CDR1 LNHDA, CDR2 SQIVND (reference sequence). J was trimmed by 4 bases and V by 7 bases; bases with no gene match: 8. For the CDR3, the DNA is TGTGCCAGTACACCCTTCGGACTAGCGGGAGGCACCGGGGAGCTGTTTTTT. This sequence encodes CASTPFGLAGGTGELFF.

CDR3: CASTYSLDRGGYTF. In DNA, the CDR3 is TGCGCCAGCACCTATTCATTGGACAGGGGCGGCTACACCTTC. The V gene is TRBV5-1, the J gene TRBJ1-2; 9 nucleotides agree with TRBD1. Per germline, CDR1 SGHRS and CDR2 YFSETQ. CDR3 length: 14 amino acids. V was clipped by 6 bases and J by 8 bases; unmatched bases: 11.

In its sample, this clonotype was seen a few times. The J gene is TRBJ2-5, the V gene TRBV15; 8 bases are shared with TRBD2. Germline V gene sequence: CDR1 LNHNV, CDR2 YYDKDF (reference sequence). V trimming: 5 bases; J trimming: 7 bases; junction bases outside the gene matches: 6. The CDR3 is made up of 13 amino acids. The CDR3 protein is CATSPRGGGTQYF. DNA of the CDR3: TGTGCCACCAGCCCCCGGGGGGGCGGGACCCAGTACTTC.

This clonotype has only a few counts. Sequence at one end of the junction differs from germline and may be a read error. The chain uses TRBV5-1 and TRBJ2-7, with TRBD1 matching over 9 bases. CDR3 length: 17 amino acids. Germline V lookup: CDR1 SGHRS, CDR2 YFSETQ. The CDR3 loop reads CASSTTSMGQGSNEQYF. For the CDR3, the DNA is TGCGCCAGCAGCACCACCTCGATGGGACAGGGCTCCAACGAGCAGTACTTC.

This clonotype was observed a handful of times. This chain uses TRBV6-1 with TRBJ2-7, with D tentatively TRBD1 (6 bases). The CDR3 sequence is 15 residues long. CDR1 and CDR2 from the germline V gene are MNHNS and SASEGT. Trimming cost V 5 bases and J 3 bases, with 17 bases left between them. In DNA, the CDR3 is TGTGCCAGCAGTAGTCCGGGACAACGGATCTACGAGCAGTACTTC. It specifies CASSSPGQRIYEQYF.

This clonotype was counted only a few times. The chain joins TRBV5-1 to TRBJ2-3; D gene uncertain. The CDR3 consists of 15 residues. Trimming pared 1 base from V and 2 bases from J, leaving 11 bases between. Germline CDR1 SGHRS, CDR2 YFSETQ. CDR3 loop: CASSLYARNTDTQYF. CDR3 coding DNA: TGCGCCAGCAGCTTGTATGCCAGGAACACAGATACGCAGTATTTT.

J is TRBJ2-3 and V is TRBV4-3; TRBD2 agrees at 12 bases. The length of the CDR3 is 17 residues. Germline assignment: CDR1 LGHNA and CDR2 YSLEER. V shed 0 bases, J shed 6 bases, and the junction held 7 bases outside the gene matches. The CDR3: CASSQDLLAGGMDTQYF. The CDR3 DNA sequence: TGCGCCAGCAGCCAAGATCTGCTAGCGGGAGGGATGGATACGCAGTATTTT.

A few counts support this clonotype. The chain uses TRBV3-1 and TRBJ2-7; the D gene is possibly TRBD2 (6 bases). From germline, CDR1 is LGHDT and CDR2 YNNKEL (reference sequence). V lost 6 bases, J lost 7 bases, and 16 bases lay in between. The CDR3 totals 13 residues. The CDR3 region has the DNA TGTGCCAGCAGTCCAGCATCCGGACTAGAGCAGTACTTC. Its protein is CASSPASGLEQYF.

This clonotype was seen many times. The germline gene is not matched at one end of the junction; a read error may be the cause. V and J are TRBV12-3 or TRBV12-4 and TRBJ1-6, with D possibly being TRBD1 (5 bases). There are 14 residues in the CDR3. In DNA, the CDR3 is TGTGCCAGAAGTTTATGGACACTAAATTCACCCCTCCACTTT. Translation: CARSLWTLNSPLHF.